These 16 T cell receptor beta chains originate from one sample sequenced in a study of T cells in Graves' hyperthyroidism and ophthalmopathy. Amplification of TCR beta CDR3 regions used RNA as the template. The HTBI primer set was used in a first-round RT-PCR of the TCR CDR3. TCRdb re-called the multiplex PCR reads through MiXCR, storing one row per CDR3 protein. This table has 560,000 or so distinct CDR3 sequences, about 20% appearing once. The sample was blood. The receptors stem from a man aged 40-49 years with Graves' ophthalmopathy.

This clonotype is a singleton in its sample. This chain links TRBV6-1 with TRBJ1-3; tentatively, D is TRBD1 (5 bases). V was trimmed by 5 bases and J by 2 bases, leaving 10 bases between them. The germline V gene has CDR1 MNHNS and CDR2 SASEGT. The CDR3 consists of 14 residues. As DNA, the CDR3 is TGTGCCAGCAGTCGCCTGGGGGCTGGAAACACCATATATTTT. Encoded protein: CASSRLGAGNTIYF.

In this sample, this clonotype turned up many times. The gene calls are TRBV12-3 or TRBV12-4 and TRBJ1-1, with D hard to call. V was trimmed by 6 bases and J by 1 base, leaving 12 bases between them. This CDR3 has 14 amino acids. DNA of the CDR3: TGTGCCAGCAGACGGTGGCGGCCGAACACTGAAGCTTTCTTT. Protein: CASRRWRPNTEAFF.

The CDR3 spells CASRELAGEQFF. As DNA, the CDR3 is TGTGCCAGCAGGGAACTAGCTGGTGAGCAGTTCTTC. The chain carries TRBV28 and TRBJ2-1; D is perhaps TRBD2 (6 bases). This CDR3 region has 12 residues. CDR1 and CDR2 from the germline V gene are MDHEN and SYDVKM. Trimming took off 6 bases at V and 9 bases at J, with 12 bases between the two ends.

CDR3 region: CASRPGTGTGNTIYF. The CDR3 nucleotides read TGTGCCAGCAGACCCGGGACAGGGACTGGAAACACCATATATTTT. The rearrangement joins TRBV2 to TRBJ1-3; 9 positions agree with TRBD1. The V segment lost 6 bases and the J segment 2 bases; nucleotides outside the gene matches: 5. Germline V gene data show CDR1 as SNHLY and CDR2 as FYNNEI. The CDR3 is 15 amino acids.

This chain links TRBV2 with TRBJ1-4; no firm D call. Germline CDR1 reads SNHLY; CDR2 reads FYNNEI. V was shortened by 7 bases and J by 12 bases, with 15 bases between the two germline ends. CDR3 length: 12 residues. CDR3 loop: CASTQDPGQLFF. The CDR3 nucleotides are TGTGCCAGCACCCAGGACCCTGGACAACTGTTTTTT.

The V and J genes are TRBV6-1 and TRBJ2-3, with 8 bases fitting TRBD1. Germline CDR1 and CDR2: MNHNS and SASEGT. The CDR3 contains 14 residues. The V gene end was trimmed by 8 bases and the J gene end by 1 base; junction bases not matched to a gene: 5. CDR3 loop: CASLTDRGTDTQYF. Written as DNA, the CDR3 is TGTGCCAGCTTAACGGACAGGGGCACAGATACGCAGTATTTT.

The rearrangement links TRBV6-1 to TRBJ2-4; D tentatively reads TRBD1 or TRBD2 (6 bases each). This CDR3 comprises 15 residues. Germline values: CDR1 MNHNS, CDR2 SASEGT. Trimming stripped 1 base from V and 6 bases from J, with 13 bases between. CDR3 amino acids: CASSEDWGAANIQYF. The DNA for the CDR3 is TGTGCCAGCAGTGAAGATTGGGGGGCGGCAAACATTCAGTACTTC.

This clonotype showed up many times. This chain uses TRBV7-2 with TRBJ2-3, with TRBD2 identical over 9 bases. Germline CDR1 SGHTA, CDR2 FQGNSA. The CDR3 is 17 residues long. Trimming took 4 bases from V and 6 from J; bases not matched to a gene: 14. Here the CDR3 reads CASSWGGAGGRADTQYF. The CDR3 DNA is TGTGCCAGCAGCTGGGGAGGAGCGGGGGGTAGGGCGGATACGCAGTATTTT.

The V call is TRBV19, the J call TRBJ2-7; 10 positions agree with TRBD2. Germline V CDR1 and CDR2: LNHDA, SQIVND (reference sequence). The V gene end was trimmed by 6 bases and the J gene end by 2 bases; junction bases not matched to a gene: 13. This CDR3 is 17 amino acids long. CDR3 bases: TGTGCCAGTAGATGGCAAGCGGGAGGGCCCGTAGCCTACGAGCAGTACTTC. Translation: CASRWQAGGPVAYEQYF.

Concerning this clonotype: A much bigger clone sits one base away, suggesting this may be a read error. CDR3 region: CASSPVAGYSCNEQFF. CDR3 coding DNA: TGTGCCAGCAGTCCCGTGGCGGGATACTCCTGCAATGAGCAGTTCTTC. J is TRBJ2-1 and V is TRBV27, with a possible D match to TRBD2 (6 bases). Germline lookup yields CDR1 MNHEY and CDR2 SMNVEV (reference sequence). There are 16 residues in the CDR3.

This clonotype showed up just once. This chain joins TRBV28 and TRBJ2-3, with 7 bases identical to TRBD1. The CDR3 covers 14 residues. Trimming removed 4 bases from V and 4 bases from J; junction bases left unmatched: 5. Germline CDR1 MDHEN, CDR2 SYDVKM. The CDR3 DNA is TGTGCCAGCAGTTCGACAGGGACGGCAGATACGCAGTATTTT. Protein product: CASSSTGTADTQYF.

This clonotype was counted a few times. The chain joins TRBV28 to TRBJ2-1, with TRBD1 matching 7 bases. After removal of 4 bases from V and 6 bases from J, the junction contained 6 bases not matched to a gene. Germline V gene lookup returns CDR1 MDHEN and CDR2 SYDVKM. The CDR3 is made up of 14 amino acids. DNA of the CDR3: TGTGCCAGCAGTTACTCATCAGGGGGCAATGAGCAGTTCTTC. It translates to CASSYSSGGNEQFF.

The chain links TRBV5-1 to TRBJ2-5; D gene ambiguous. V lost 4 bases to trimming and J lost 5 bases, with 15 bases between them. The CDR3 runs 14 residues. CDR1 and CDR2 from the germline V gene are SGHRS and YFSETQ. The CDR3, as DNA: TGCGCCAGCAGCCGGACGCCGACCGGGGAGACCCAGTACTTC. This translates into CASSRTPTGETQYF.

CDR3 loop: CSARGTSTDTQYF. DNA of the CDR3: TGCAGTGCTAGGGGGACTAGCACAGATACGCAGTATTTT. V and J are TRBV20-1 and TRBJ2-3; weak D call: TRBD2 (6 bases). This CDR3 contains 13 residues. Trimming cost V 3 bases and J 0 bases, with 7 bases left between them. Germline assignment: CDR1 DFQATT and CDR2 SNEGSKA (reference sequence).

This chain links TRBV12-3 or TRBV12-4 with TRBJ2-2; D not resolved. This CDR3 is built from 11 residues. Trimming cost V 3 bases and J 8 bases, with 4 bases left between them. As DNA, the CDR3 is TGTGCCAGCAGTTTTCTTGGGGAGCTGTTTTTT. It encodes CASSFLGELFF.

Concerning this clonotype itself: A read error may produce the germline difference seen at one junction end. The V gene is TRBV5-6, the J gene TRBJ1-4; D might be TRBD1 (5 bases). Germline-derived CDR1 and CDR2 are SGHDT and YYEEEE. CDR3 size: 15 residues. The CDR3 coding sequence is TGTGTCAGCAGCCTCCGCGACAGTGGGGATGAAAAACTGTTTTTT. It codes for CVSSLRDSGDEKLFF.